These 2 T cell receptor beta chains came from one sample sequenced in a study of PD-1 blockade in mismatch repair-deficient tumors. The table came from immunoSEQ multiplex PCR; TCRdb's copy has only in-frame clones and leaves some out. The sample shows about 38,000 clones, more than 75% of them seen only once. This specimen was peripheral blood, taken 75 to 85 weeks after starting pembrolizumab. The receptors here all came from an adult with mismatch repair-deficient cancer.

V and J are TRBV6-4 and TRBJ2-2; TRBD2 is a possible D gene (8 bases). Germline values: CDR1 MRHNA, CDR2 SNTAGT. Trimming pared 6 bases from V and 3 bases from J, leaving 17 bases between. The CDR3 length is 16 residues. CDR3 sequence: CASSPGRGLHTGELFF. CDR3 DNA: TGTGCCAGCAGCCCCGGGAGGGGGCTACACACCGGGGAGCTGTTTTTT.

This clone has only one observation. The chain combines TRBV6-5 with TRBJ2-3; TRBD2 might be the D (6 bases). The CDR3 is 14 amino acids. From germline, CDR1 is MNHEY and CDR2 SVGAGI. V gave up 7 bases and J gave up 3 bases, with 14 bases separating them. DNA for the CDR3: TGTGCCAGCAATCCCGGGCTAGCGACAGATACGCAGTATTTT. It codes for CASNPGLATDTQYF.